This T cell receptor beta chain derives from a study of identical twins. The germline V gene has CDR1 MNHNY and CDR2 SVGAGI (reference sequence). Trimming cost V 6 bases and J 7 bases, with 12 bases left between them. The CDR3 length is 12 residues. Concerning this clonotype itself: Its target is unknown.

Template switching added a universal primer site; cDNA carried unique molecular identifiers. TCRdb reprocessed the 5' RACE reads with MiXCR, giving one entry per CDR3 protein. The table records around 450,000 distinct CDR3 sequences, about 14% of them present only once. Study-wide results and limits: A partial confounding effect on zero-insertion analyses could come from invariant MAIT and iNKT cells.

These data also formed part of another study, on yellow fever vaccine responses in identical twins.

This rearrangement joins TRBV6-6 to TRBJ2-5; D may be TRBD1 or TRBD2 (6 bases each). Sequenced: CD4+ T cells sorted from blood. The clonotype was recovered from a woman between 18 and 29 years old in good health. The CDR3 DNA sequence: TGTGCCAGCAGCAACGAGGGGGGGACCCAGTACTTC. Amino acid sequence: CASSNEGGTQYF.